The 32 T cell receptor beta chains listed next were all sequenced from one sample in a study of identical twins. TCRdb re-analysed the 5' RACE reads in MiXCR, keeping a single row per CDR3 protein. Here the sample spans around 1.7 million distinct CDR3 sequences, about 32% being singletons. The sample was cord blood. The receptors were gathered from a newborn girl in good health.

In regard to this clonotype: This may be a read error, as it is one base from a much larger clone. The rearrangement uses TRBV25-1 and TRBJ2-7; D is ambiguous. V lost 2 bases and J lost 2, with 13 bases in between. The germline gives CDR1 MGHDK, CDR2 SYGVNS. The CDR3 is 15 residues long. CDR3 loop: CASSEIRTNAYEQYF. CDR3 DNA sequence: TGTGCCAGCAGTGAAATCCGGACCAATGCCTACGAGCAGTACTTC.

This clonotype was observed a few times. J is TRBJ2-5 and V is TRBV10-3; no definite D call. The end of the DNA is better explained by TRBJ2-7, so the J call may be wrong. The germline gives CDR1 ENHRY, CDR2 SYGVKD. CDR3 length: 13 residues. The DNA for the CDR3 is TGTGCCATCAGTGAGTCCCGAACCTACGAGCAGTACTTC. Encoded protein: CAISESRTYEQYF.

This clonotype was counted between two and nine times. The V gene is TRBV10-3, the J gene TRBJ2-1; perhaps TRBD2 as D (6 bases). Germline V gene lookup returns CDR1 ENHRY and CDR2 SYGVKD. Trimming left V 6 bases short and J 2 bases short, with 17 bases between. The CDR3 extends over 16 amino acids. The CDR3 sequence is CAISNIGGGAYNEQFF. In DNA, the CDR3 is TGTGCCATCAGCAACATAGGAGGCGGGGCCTACAATGAGCAGTTCTTC.

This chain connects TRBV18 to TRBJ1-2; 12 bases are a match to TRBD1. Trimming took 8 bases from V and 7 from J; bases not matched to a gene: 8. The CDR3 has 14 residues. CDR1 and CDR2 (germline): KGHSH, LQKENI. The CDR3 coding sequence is TGTGCCAGCAGTCCGGGACAGGGGGCTGGTGGCTACACCTTC. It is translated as CASSPGQGAGGYTF.

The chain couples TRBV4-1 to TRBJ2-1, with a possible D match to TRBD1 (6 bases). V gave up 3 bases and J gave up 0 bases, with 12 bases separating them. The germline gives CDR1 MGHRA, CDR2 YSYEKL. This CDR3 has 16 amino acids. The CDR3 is CASSQVTGSSYNEQFF. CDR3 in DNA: TGCGCCAGCAGCCAGGTTACAGGGAGCTCCTACAATGAGCAGTTCTTC.

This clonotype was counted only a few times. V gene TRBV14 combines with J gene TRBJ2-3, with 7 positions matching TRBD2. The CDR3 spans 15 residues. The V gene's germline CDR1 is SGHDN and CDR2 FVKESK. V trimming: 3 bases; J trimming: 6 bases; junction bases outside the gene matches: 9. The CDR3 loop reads CASSQRTRISDTQYF. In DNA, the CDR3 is TGTGCCAGCAGCCAGAGGACTAGGATTAGTGATACGCAGTATTTT.

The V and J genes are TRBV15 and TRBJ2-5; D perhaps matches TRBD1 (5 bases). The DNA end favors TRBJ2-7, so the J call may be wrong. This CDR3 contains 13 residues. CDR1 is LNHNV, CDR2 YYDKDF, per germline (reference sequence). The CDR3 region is CATSRPQVSEQYF. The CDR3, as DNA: TGTGCCACCAGCAGACCACAGGTCTCCGAGCAGTACTTC.

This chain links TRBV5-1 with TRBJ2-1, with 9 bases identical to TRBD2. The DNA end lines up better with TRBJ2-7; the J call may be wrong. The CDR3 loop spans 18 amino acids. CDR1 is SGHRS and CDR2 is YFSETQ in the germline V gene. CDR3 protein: CASSLIPGTSLSYNEQYF. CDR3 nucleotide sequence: TGCGCCAGCAGCCTCATTCCCGGGACTAGCCTCAGCTACAATGAGCAGTACTTC.

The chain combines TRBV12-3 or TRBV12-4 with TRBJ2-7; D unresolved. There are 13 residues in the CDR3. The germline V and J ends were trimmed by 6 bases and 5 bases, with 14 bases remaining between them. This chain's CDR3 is CASSLNPPNEQYF. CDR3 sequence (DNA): TGTGCCAGCAGCCTGAATCCCCCCAACGAGCAGTACTTC.

DNA for the CDR3: TGTGCCAGCAGCTTGGTTACAGGGTCCGGCACAGATACGCAGTATTTT. Translating gives CASSLVTGSGTDTQYF. J is TRBJ2-3 and V is TRBV5-6; D perhaps matches TRBD1 (6 bases). CDR3 length equals 16 residues. CDR1 is SGHDT and CDR2 is YYEEEE in the germline V gene. Trimming took 0 bases from V and 1 from J, leaving 12 bases between them.

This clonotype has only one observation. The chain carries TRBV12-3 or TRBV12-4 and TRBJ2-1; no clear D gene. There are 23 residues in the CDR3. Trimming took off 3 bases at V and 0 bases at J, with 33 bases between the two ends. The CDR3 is CASSFRVGAAVDFPHRSYNEQFF. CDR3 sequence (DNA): TGTGCCAGCAGTTTTCGTGTAGGTGCGGCAGTCGATTTCCCCCACCGCTCCTACAATGAGCAGTTCTTC.

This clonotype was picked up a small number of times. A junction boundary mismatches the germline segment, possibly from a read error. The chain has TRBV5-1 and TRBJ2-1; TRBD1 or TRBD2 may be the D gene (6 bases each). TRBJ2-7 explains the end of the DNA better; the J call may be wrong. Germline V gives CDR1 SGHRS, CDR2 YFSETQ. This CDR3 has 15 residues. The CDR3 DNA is TGTGCCAGCAGTTTAGAGGGGGGCTCCTACAATGAGCAGTACTTC. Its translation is CASSLEGGSYNEQYF.

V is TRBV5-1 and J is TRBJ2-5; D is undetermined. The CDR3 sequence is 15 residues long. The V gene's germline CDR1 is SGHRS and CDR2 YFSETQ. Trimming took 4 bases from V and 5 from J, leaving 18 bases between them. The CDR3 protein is CASSPRRISGETQYF. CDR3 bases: TGCGCCAGCAGCCCAAGACGGATTTCAGGCGAGACCCAGTACTTC.

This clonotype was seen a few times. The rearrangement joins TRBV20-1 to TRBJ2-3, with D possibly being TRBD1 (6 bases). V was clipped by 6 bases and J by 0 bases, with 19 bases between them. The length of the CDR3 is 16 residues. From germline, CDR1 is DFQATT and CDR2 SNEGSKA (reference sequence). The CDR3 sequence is CSARWPGALSTDTQYF. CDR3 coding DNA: TGCAGTGCCCGCTGGCCAGGGGCCCTTAGCACAGATACGCAGTATTTT.

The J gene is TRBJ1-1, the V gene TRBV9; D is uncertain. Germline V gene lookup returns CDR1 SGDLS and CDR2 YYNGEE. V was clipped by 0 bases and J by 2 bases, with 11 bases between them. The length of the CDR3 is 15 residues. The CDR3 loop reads CASSVGLGRNTEAFF. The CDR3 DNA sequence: TGTGCCAGCAGCGTAGGTTTAGGGAGAAACACTGAAGCTTTCTTT.

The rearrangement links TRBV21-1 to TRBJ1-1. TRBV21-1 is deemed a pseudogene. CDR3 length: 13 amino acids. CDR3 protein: CASNREGNTEAFF. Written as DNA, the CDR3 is TGTGCCAGCAACAGGGAGGGGAACACTGAAGCTTTCTTT.

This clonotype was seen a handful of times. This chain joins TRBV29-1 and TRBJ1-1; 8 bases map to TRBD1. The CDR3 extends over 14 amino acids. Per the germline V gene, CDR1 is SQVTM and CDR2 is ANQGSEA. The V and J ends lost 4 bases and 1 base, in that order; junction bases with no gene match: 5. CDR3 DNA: TGCAGCGTTGCTTTGACAGGGGAGAACACTGAAGCTTTCTTT. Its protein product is CSVALTGENTEAFF.

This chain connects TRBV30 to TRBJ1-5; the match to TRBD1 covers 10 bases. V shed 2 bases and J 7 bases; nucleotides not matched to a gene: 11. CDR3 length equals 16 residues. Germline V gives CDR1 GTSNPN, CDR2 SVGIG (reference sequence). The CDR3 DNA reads TGTGCCTGGAGTACTCGGGGACAGGGGATTGGACAGCCCCAGCATTTT. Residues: CAWSTRGQGIGQPQHF.

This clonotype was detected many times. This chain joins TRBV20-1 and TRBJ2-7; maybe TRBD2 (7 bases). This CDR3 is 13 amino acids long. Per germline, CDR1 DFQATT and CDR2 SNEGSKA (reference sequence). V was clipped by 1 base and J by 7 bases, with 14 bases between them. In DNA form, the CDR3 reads TGCAGTGCTAGAGCTAGCGGCACAGGGGAGCAGTACTTC. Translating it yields CSARASGTGEQYF.

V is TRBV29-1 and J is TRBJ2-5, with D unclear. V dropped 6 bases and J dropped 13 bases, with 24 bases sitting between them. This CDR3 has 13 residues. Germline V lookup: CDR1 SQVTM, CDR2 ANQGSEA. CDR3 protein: CSVLNLLAVKLYF. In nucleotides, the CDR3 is TGCAGCGTGCTAAACCTCTTAGCAGTCAAGTTGTACTTC.

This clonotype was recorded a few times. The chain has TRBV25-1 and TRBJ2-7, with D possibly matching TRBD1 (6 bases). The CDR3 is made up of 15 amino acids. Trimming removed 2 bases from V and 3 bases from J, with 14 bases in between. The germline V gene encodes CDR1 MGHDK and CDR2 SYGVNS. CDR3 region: CASSEGAGVFYEQYF. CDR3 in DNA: TGTGCCAGCAGTGAAGGTGCAGGGGTGTTCTACGAGCAGTACTTC.

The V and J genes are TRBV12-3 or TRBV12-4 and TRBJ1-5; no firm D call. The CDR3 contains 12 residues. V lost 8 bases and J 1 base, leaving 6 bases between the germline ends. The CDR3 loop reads CASGKSNQPQHF. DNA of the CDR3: TGTGCCAGCGGTAAGAGCAATCAGCCCCAGCATTTT.

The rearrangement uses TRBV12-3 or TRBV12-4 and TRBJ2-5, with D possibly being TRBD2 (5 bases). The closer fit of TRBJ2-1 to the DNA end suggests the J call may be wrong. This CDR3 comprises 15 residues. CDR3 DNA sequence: TGTGCCAGCAGTTTAGCGCATGGTAAATGGGAGACCCAGTTCTTC. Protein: CASSLAHGKWETQFF.

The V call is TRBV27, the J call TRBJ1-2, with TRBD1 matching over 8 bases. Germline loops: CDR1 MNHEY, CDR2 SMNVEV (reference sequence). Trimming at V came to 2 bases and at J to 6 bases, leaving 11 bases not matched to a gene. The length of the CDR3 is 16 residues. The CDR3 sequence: CASSLLGRQGRNGYTF. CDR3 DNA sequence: TGTGCCAGCAGTTTACTCGGAAGACAGGGGAGGAATGGCTACACCTTC.

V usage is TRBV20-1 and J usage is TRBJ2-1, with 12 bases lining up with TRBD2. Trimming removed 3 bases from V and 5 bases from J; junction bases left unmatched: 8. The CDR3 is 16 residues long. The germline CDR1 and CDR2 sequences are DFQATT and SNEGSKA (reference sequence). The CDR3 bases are TGCAGTGCTAGCCGTCCTCGGACTAGCGGGGACAATGAGCAGTTCTTC. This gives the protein CSASRPRTSGDNEQFF.

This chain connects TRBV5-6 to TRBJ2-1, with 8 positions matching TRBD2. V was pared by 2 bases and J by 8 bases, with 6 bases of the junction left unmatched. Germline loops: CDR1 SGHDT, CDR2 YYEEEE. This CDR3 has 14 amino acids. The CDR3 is CASSFSSGGHEQFF. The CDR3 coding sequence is TGTGCCAGCAGCTTTTCAAGCGGGGGTCATGAGCAGTTCTTC.

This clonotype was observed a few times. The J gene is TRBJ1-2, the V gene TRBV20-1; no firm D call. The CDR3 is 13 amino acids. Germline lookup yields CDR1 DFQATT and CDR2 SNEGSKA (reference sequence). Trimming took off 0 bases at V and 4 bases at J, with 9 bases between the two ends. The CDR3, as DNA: TGCAGTGCTAGAGATCGAGGGCCCTATGGCTACACCTTC. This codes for CSARDRGPYGYTF.

The CDR3 DNA is TGTGCCAGCAGCCTCGGGAGCCTTAATCAGCCCCAGCATTTT. Translated: CASSLGSLNQPQHF. The chain couples TRBV6-2 or TRBV6-3 to TRBJ1-5; D is ambiguous. The germline gives CDR1 MNHEY, CDR2 SVGEGT. The CDR3 runs to 14 residues. The V and J ends lost 6 bases and 4 bases respectively, with 13 bases between them.

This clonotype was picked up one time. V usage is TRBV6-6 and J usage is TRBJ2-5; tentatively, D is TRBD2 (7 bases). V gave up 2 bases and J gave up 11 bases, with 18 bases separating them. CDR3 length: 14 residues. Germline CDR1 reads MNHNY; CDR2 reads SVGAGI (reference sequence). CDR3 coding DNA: TGTGCCAGCAGTTACGAGGGGGGGCCTCTAGGGCAGTACTTC. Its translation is CASSYEGGPLGQYF.

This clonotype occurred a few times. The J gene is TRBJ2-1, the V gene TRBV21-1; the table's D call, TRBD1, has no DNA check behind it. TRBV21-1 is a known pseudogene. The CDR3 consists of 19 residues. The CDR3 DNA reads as TGTGCCAGCAGCAAAGGAAAGGGAATTGCTAGCGCCCTCTACAATGAGCAGTTCTTC. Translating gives CASSKGKGIASALYNEQFF.

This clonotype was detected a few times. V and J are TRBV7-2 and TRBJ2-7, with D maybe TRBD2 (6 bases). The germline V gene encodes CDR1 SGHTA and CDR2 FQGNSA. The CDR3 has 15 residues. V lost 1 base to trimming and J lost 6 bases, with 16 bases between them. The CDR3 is CASSLDFTTRREQYF. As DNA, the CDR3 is TGTGCCAGCAGCTTAGATTTTACGACTAGACGCGAGCAGTACTTC.

CDR3 coding DNA: TGCAGTGCTAGAGATGGCGGGAGGCCCCGCTCCTACAATGAGCAGTTCTTC. Translated: CSARDGGRPRSYNEQFF. This chain connects TRBV20-1 to TRBJ2-1; 8 bases match TRBD2. Germline values: CDR1 DFQATT, CDR2 SNEGSKA (reference sequence). V was pared by 0 bases and J by 0 bases, with 7 bases of the junction left unmatched. The CDR3 has 17 residues.